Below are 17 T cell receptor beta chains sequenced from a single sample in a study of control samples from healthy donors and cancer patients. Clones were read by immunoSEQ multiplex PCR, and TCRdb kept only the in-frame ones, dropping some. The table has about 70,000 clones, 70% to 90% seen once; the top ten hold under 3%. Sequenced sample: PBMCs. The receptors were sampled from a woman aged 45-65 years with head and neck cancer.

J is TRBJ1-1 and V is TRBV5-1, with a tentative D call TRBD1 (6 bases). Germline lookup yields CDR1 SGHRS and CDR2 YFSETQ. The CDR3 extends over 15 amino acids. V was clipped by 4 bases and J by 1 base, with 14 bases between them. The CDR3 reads CASSATGHPNTEAFF. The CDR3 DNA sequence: TGCGCCAGCAGCGCAACAGGGCACCCGAACACTGAAGCTTTCTTT.

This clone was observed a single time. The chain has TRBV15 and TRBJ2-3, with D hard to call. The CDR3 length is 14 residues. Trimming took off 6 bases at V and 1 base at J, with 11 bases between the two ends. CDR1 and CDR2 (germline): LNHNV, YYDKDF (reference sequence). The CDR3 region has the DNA TGTGCCACCAGTCAGGTCTTGGGCACAGATACGCAGTATTTT. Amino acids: CATSQVLGTDTQYF.

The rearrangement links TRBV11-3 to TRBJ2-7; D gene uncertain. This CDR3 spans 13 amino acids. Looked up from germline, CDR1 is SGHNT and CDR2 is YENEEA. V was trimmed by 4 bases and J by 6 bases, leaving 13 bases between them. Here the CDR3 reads CASSSGRAGEQYF. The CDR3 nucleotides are TGTGCCAGCAGCTCGGGCCGAGCCGGCGAGCAGTACTTC.

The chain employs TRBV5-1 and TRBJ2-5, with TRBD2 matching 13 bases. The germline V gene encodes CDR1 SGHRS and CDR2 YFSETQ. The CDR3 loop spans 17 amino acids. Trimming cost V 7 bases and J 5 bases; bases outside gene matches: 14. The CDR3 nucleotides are TGCGCCAGCCGAGGACTGAGGACTAGCGGGGGCCAGGAGACCCAGTACTTC. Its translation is CASRGLRTSGGQETQYF.

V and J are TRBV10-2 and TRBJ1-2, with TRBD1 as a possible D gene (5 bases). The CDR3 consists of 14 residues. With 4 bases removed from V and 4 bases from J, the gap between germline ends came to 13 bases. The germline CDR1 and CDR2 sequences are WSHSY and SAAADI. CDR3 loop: CASSAGWGGYGYTF. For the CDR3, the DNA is TGCGCCAGCAGTGCAGGGTGGGGAGGCTATGGCTACACCTTC.

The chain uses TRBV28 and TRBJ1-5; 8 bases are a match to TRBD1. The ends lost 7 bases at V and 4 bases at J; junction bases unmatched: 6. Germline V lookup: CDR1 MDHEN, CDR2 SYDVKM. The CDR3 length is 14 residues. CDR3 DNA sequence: TGTGCCAGCAACCCATACAGGGGGAATCAGCCCCAGCATTTT. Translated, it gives CASNPYRGNQPQHF.

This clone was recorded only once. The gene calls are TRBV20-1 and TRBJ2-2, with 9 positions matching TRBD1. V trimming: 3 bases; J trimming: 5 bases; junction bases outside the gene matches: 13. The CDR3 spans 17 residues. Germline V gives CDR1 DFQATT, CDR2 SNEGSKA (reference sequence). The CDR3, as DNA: TGCAGTGCTAGTGGACCCGGGACAGGGAGGAGAACCGGGGAGCTGTTTTTT. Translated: CSASGPGTGRRTGELFF.

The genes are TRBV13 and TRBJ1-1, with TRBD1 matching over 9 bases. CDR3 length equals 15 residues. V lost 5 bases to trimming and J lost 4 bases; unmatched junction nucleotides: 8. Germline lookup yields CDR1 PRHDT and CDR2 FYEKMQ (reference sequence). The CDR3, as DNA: TGTGCCAGCAGCCAAAACAGGGGGCTCAGCACTGAAGCTTTCTTT. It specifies CASSQNRGLSTEAFF.

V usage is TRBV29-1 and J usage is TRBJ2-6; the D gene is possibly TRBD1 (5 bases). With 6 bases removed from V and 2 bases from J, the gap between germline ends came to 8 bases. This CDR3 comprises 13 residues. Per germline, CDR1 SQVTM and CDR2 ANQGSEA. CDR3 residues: CSVKDTGANVLTF. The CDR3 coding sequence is TGCAGCGTCAAGGACACTGGGGCCAACGTCCTGACTTTC. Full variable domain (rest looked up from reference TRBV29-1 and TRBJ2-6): SAVISQKPSRDICQRGTSLTIQCQVDSQVTMMFWYRQQPGQSLTLIATANQGSEATYESGFVIDKFPISRPNLTFSTLTVSNMSPEDSSIYLCSVKDTGANVLTFGAGSRLTVL.

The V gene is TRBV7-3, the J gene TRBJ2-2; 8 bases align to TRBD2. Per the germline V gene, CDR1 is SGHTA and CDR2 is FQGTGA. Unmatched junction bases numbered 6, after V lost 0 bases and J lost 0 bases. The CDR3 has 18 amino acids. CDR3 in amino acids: CASSLTPSGSANTGELFF. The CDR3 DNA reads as TGTGCCAGCAGCTTAACGCCTAGCGGGTCTGCGAACACCGGGGAGCTGTTTTTT.

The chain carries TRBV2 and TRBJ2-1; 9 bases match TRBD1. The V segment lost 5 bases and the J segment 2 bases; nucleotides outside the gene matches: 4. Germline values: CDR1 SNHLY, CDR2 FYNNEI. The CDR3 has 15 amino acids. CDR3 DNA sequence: TGTGCCAGCAGTACCCGGGACAGGGCCTACAATGAGCAGTTCTTC. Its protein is CASSTRDRAYNEQFF.

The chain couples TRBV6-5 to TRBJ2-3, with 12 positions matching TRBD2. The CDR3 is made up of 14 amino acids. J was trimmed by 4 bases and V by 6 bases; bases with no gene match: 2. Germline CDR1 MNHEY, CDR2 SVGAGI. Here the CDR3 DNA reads TGTGCCAGCAGCCTAGCGGGGGGGCCAGATACGCAGTATTTT. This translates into CASSLAGGPDTQYF.

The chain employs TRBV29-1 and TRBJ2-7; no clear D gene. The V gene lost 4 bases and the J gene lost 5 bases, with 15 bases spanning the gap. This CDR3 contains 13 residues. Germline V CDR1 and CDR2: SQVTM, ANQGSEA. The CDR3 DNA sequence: TGCAGCGTTGGTGACACCCTTGGCCACGAGCAGTACTTC. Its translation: CSVGDTLGHEQYF.

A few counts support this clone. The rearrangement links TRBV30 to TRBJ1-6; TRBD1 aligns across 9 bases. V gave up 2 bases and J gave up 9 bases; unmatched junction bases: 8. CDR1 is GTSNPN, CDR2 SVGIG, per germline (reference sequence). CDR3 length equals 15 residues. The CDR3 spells CAWSPGTGQFSPLHF. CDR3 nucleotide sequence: TGTGCCTGGAGTCCAGGGACAGGGCAATTTTCACCCCTCCACTTT.

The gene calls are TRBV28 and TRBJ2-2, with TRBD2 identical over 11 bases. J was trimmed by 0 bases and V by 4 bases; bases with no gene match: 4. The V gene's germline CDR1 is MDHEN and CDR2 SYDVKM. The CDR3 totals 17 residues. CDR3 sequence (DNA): TGTGCCAGCAGTTCACCGGGACTAGCGGCGAACACCGGGGAGCTGTTTTTT. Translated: CASSSPGLAANTGELFF.

CDR3 residues: CASSLAASGQGPGAKNIQYF. The DNA of the CDR3 is TGCGCCAGCAGCTTGGCCGCGTCGGGACAGGGGCCCGGGGCCAAAAACATTCAGTACTTC. V and J are TRBV5-1 and TRBJ2-4; 10 bases are shared with TRBD1. The CDR3 totals 20 residues. From germline, CDR1 is SGHRS and CDR2 YFSETQ. V was pared by 0 bases and J by 1 base, with 13 bases of the junction left unmatched.

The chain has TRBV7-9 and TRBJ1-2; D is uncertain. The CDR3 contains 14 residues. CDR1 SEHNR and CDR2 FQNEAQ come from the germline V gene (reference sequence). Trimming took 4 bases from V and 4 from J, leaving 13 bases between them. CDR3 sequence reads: CASSSQDPLYGYTF. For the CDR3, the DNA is TGTGCCAGCAGCTCCCAGGATCCCCTCTATGGCTACACCTTC.